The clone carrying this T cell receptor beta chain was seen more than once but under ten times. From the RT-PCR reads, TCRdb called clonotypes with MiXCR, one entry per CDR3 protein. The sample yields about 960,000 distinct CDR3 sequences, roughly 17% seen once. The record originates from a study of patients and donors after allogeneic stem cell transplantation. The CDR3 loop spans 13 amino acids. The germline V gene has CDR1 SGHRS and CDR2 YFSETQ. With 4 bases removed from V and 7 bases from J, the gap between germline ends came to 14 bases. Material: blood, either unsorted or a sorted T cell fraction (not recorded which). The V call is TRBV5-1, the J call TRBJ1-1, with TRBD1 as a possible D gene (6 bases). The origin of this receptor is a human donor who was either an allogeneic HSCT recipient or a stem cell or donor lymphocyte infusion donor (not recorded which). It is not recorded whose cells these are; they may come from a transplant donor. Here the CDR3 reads CASSQATGLEAFF. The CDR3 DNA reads TGCGCCAGCAGCCAGGCGACAGGACTTGAAGCTTTCTTT. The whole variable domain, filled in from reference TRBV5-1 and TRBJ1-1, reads KAGVTQTPRYLIKTRGQQVTLSCSPISGHRSVSWYQQTPGQGLQFLFEYFSETQRNKGNFPGRFSGRQFSNSRSEMNVSTLELGDSALYLCASSQATGLEAFFGQGTRLTVV.